Listed below are T cell receptor beta chains from one sample, sequenced in a study of T-cell reconstitution after alpha-beta-depleted transplantation in children. TCRdb fed the PCR reads into MiXCR, producing one record per CDR3 protein. The sample carries hundreds of thousands of distinct CDR3 sequences, roughly 15% recorded once. Source: PBMCs, mostly from graft donor cells, taken 360 days after TCRalphabeta/CD19-depleted stem cell transplant. The origin of the receptors is a male patient under 10 years old who had a stem cell transplant for acute lymphoblastic leukemia, so the T cells may come from the graft donor. CDR3s include the opening cysteine and the closing phenylalanine or tryptophan. The order of the fields is J gene, D gene, V gene, clone size, CDR3 protein, CDR3 DNA. D genes are given only for firm matches. Size values are once, few and many counts, or a class for expanded clones, and some rows have none.

j_gene: TRBJ2-1; d_gene: NA; v_gene: TRBV20-1; abundance: few; CDR3aa: CSARGPSLASEQFF; CDR3nt: TGCAGTGCTAGAGGGCCTTCGCTCGCTTCTGAGCAGTTCTTC
j_gene: TRBJ2-7; d_gene: TRBD2; v_gene: TRBV6-5; abundance: NA; CDR3aa: CASSYGIAGGYEQYF; CDR3nt: TGTGCCAGCAGTTACGGGATAGCGGGAGGTTACGAGCAGTACTTC
j_gene: TRBJ2-1; d_gene: TRBD2; v_gene: TRBV7-3; abundance: NA; CDR3aa: CASSGIGTSGVNNEQFF; CDR3nt: TGTGCCAGCAGCGGAATTGGGACTAGCGGGGTCAACAATGAGCAGTTCTTC
j_gene: TRBJ1-6; d_gene: NA; v_gene: TRBV5-1; abundance: few; CDR3aa: CASSLGTTDWNSPLHF; CDR3nt: TGCGCCAGCAGCTTGGGGACGACAGATTGGAATTCACCCCTCCACTTT
j_gene: TRBJ1-5; d_gene: TRBD1; v_gene: TRBV6-2/TRBV6-3; abundance: NA; CDR3aa: CASSPRRDRGWNSNQPQHF; CDR3nt: TGTGCCAGCAGCCCTCGCCGGGACAGGGGATGGAATAGCAATCAGCCCCAGCATTTT
j_gene: TRBJ2-4; d_gene: NA; v_gene: TRBV5-1; abundance: few; CDR3aa: CASSLRELGELYF; CDR3nt: TGCGCCAGCAGCTTGAGGGAACTCGGAGAGCTCTACTTC
j_gene: TRBJ2-3; d_gene: NA; v_gene: TRBV27; abundance: NA; CDR3aa: CASRKRGTDTQYF; CDR3nt: TGTGCCAGCCGAAAGAGAGGGACAGATACGCAGTATTTT
j_gene: TRBJ2-2; d_gene: NA; v_gene: TRBV2; abundance: few; CDR3aa: CAMEPRDTLSAGELFF; CDR3nt: TGTGCGATGGAGCCCCGAGACACCCTTAGCGCCGGGGAGCTGTTTTTT
j_gene: TRBJ2-1; d_gene: NA; v_gene: TRBV4-3; abundance: few; CDR3aa: CASSQDGGKGEQFF; CDR3nt: TGCGCCAGCAGCCAAGATGGGGGTAAAGGTGAGCAGTTCTTC
j_gene: TRBJ2-1; d_gene: TRBD2; v_gene: TRBV12-3/TRBV12-4; abundance: few; CDR3aa: CASSHGLAGNEQFF; CDR3nt: TGTGCCAGCAGCCACGGACTAGCAGGCAATGAGCAGTTCTTC
j_gene: TRBJ2-7; d_gene: NA; v_gene: TRBV12-3/TRBV12-4; abundance: NA; CDR3aa: CASTRDTKSYEQYF; CDR3nt: TGTGCCAGCACCCGGGACACCAAATCCTACGAGCAGTACTTC
j_gene: TRBJ1-1; d_gene: NA; v_gene: TRBV6-6; abundance: many; CDR3aa: CASSLKTGTEAFF; CDR3nt: TGTGCCAGCAGTCTCAAAACAGGGACTGAAGCTTTCTTT
j_gene: TRBJ2-3; d_gene: NA; v_gene: TRBV5-1; abundance: many; CDR3aa: CASRDYRGSGATDTQYF; CDR3nt: TGCGCCAGCAGGGACTACCGAGGATCCGGGGCCACAGATACGCAGTATTTT
j_gene: TRBJ1-2; d_gene: NA; v_gene: TRBV4-3; abundance: many; CDR3aa: CASSQDGRGYGYTF; CDR3nt: TGCGCCAGCAGCCAAGATGGGAGGGGCTATGGCTACACCTTC
j_gene: TRBJ2-3; d_gene: TRBD1; v_gene: TRBV24-1; abundance: few; CDR3aa: CATSGAGTGGIWTDTQYF; CDR3nt: TGTGCCACCAGTGGGGCCGGGACAGGGGGCATTTGGACAGATACGCAGTATTTT
j_gene: TRBJ2-5; d_gene: TRBD2; v_gene: TRBV20-1; abundance: many; CDR3aa: CSARDARAGAFQETQYF; CDR3nt: TGCAGTGCTAGAGACGCCCGAGCGGGAGCGTTCCAAGAGACCCAGTACTTC
j_gene: TRBJ2-1; d_gene: NA; v_gene: TRBV7-6; abundance: NA; CDR3aa: CASSSRVRFKSYNEQFF; CDR3nt: TGTGCCAGCAGCTCTAGGGTACGGTTTAAATCCTACAATGAGCAGTTCTTC
j_gene: TRBJ1-1; d_gene: NA; v_gene: TRBV7-2; abundance: few; CDR3aa: CASTFRGNGEAFF; CDR3nt: TGTGCCAGCACCTTTAGAGGGAACGGTGAAGCTTTCTTT
j_gene: TRBJ2-7; d_gene: NA; v_gene: TRBV11-2; abundance: NA; CDR3aa: CASGGAGTYEQYF; CDR3nt: TGTGCCAGCGGCGGCGCCGGGACCTACGAGCAGTACTTC
j_gene: TRBJ2-5; d_gene: NA; v_gene: TRBV28; abundance: NA; CDR3aa: CASSLSQPTGTQYF; CDR3nt: TGTGCCAGCAGTTTGAGCCAGCCGACGGGGACCCAGTACTTC
j_gene: TRBJ2-7; d_gene: NA; v_gene: TRBV6-2/TRBV6-3; abundance: few; CDR3aa: CASSYGQDNSYEQYF; CDR3nt: TGTGCCAGCAGTTACGGCCAGGACAACTCCTACGAGCAGTACTTC
j_gene: TRBJ2-1; d_gene: TRBD1; v_gene: TRBV5-1; abundance: NA; CDR3aa: CASSSGQGRNNEQFF; CDR3nt: TGCGCCAGCAGCTCGGGACAGGGGAGGAACAATGAGCAGTTCTTC
j_gene: TRBJ2-7; d_gene: NA; v_gene: TRBV20-1; abundance: NA; CDR3aa: CSARGLGGYEQYF; CDR3nt: TGCAGTGCTAGAGGCCTAGGGGGTTACGAGCAGTACTTC
j_gene: TRBJ1-2; d_gene: NA; v_gene: TRBV29-1; abundance: NA; CDR3aa: CSVTGGGEGYGYTF; CDR3nt: TGCAGCGTTACCGGTGGGGGGGAGGGCTATGGCTACACCTTC
j_gene: TRBJ2-4; d_gene: NA; v_gene: TRBV7-9; abundance: NA; CDR3aa: CASSSGRIAKNIQYF; CDR3nt: TGTGCCAGCAGCTCTGGACGTATAGCCAAAAACATTCAGTACTTC
j_gene: TRBJ1-2; d_gene: NA; v_gene: TRBV5-6; abundance: NA; CDR3aa: CASSLTGLDYGYTF; CDR3nt: TGTGCCAGCAGCTTGACAGGGTTGGACTATGGCTACACCTTC
j_gene: TRBJ1-4; d_gene: NA; v_gene: TRBV20-1; abundance: NA; CDR3aa: CSARGASGATNEKLFF; CDR3nt: TGCAGTGCTAGAGGGGCTTCAGGGGCAACTAATGAAAAACTGTTTTTT